Listed below are T cell receptor beta chains from one sample, sequenced in a study of cytomegalovirus exposure and HLA in healthy donors. The assay was immunoSEQ multiplex PCR, and TCRdb's table has in-frame clones only and misses some. The data hold some 110,000 clones, with approximately 81% observed a single time. The sequenced sample consisted of PBMCs. The receptors were gathered from a woman between 18 and 29 years old in good health and CMV-seropositive. CDR3s include the opening cysteine and the closing phenylalanine or tryptophan. The D gene is left open where the match is weak. The size field is filled for only some rows; it gives once, few, many or a size class.

-	TRBV4-2	TRBD2	17	TRBJ2-7	TGTGCCAGCAGCCAGGGACTAGCGGGCCGGGACTCCTACGAGCAGTACTTC	CASSQGLAGRDSYEQYF
-	TRBV2	-	11	TRBJ1-3	TGTGCCAGCAGTGAACTCCGGAGCATATATTTT	CASSELRSIYF
-	TRBV7-9	-	14	TRBJ2-7	TGTGCCAGCAGCTTAAGAGGGAGTGGCTACGAGCAGTACTTC	CASSLRGSGYEQYF
-	TRBV19	TRBD2	15	TRBJ2-7	TGTGCCAGTAGTATAGGGCGGGGGGAAACCTACGAGCAGTACTTC	CASSIGRGETYEQYF
-	TRBV11-2	TRBD1	13	TRBJ2-5	TGTGCCAGCAGCTTTGGGACAGAAGAGACCCAGTACTTC	CASSFGTEETQYF
-	TRBV6-1	TRBD1	13	TRBJ1-2	TGTGCCAGCACAGGGGGCAAGGCTAGCGGCTACACCTTC	CASTGGKASGYTF
-	TRBV30	TRBD1	13	TRBJ1-5	TGTGCCTGGACGACAGGGACAAATCAGCCCCAGCATTTT	CAWTTGTNQPQHF
-	TRBV7-9	-	14	TRBJ2-2	TGTGCCAGCAGGGGGGCTAAGGACACCGGGGAGCTGTTTTTT	CASRGAKDTGELFF
-	TRBV10-2	TRBD2	19	TRBJ2-1	TGCGCCAGCAGTGAGTCGGGACTAGCGGGACCCTCCTCCTACAATGAGCAGTTCTTC	CASSESGLAGPSSYNEQFF
-	TRBV4-1	TRBD2	15	TRBJ2-7	TGCGCCAGCAGCCAAGATCAGGGACTAGCGATCGAGCAGTACTTC	CASSQDQGLAIEQYF
-	TRBV15	TRBD2	14	TRBJ2-7	TGTGCCACCAGCAGAGCGGGGAGGGGACACGAGCAGTACTTC	CATSRAGRGHEQYF
few	TRBV7-3	TRBD1	14	TRBJ1-1	TGTGCCAGTAGCCGGGACAGGGCGAACACTGAAGCTTTCTTT	CASSRDRANTEAFF
-	TRBV2	-	14	TRBJ2-7	TGTGCCAGCAGCCCGACAGGAACCCCCTACGAGCAGTACTTC	CASSPTGTPYEQYF
-	TRBV4-1	-	22	TRBJ1-2	TGCGCCAGCAGCCAGGTTCGGTATGCCTCTCCGATCGACTATGGATCGAACTATGGCTACACCTTC	CASSQVRYASPIDYGSNYGYTF
-	TRBV5-1	-	13	TRBJ1-1	TGCGCCAGCAGCTTTGACTTAGTGGGGGGAGCTTTCTTT	CASSFDLVGGAFF
-	TRBV2	TRBD2	18	TRBJ2-1	TGTGCCAGCAGCCCCAGTCCGGGACTAGCGGGAGTCAACAATGAGCAGTTCTTC	CASSPSPGLAGVNNEQFF
-	TRBV11-3	-	13	TRBJ1-3	TGTGCCAGCAGCTCAGGCTCTGGAAACACCATATATTTT	CASSSGSGNTIYF
-	TRBV19	TRBD1	17	TRBJ1-4	TGTGCCAGTCGTCCGCGGGACAGGGAGGCAACTAATGAAAAACTGTTTTTT	CASRPRDREATNEKLFF
-	TRBV19	-	15	TRBJ1-5	TGTGCCAGTAGTGCGCAGGCTGATAGCAATCAGCCCCAGCATTTT	CASSAQADSNQPQHF